This TCR beta chain was documented in a study of yellow fever vaccine responses in identical twins (dated by TCRdb to the late 2010s). About the investigation overall: The study precisely tracked vaccine-responding T cell clones in identical twins. Overall results and qualifications from the work: According to the authors, in identical twins the way T cells responded to vaccination appeared partly convergent and partly personalized.

For this clonotype: This receptor's antigen is unknown. Nothing much larger sits one base from this clone, and base qualities are not available.

The library was prepared using RT-PCR. TCRdb shows the sequencer as Illumina HiSeq 2500. TCRdb reprocessing: public reads trimmed at Q25 with fastp, clones called with MiXCR, in-frame beta chains kept. One record per CDR3 amino acid sequence lists the most common genes and DNA. The sample includes some 35,000 distinct CDR3 sequences, with 45% to 65% observed a single time. The ten largest make up about 4.6% of the sample. The CDR3 sequence holds 13 residues, the cysteine and phenylalanine included. The only DNA kept is the CDR3, 39 bases in frame from the first base. The germline V gene supplies CDR1 SGHTA and CDR2 FQGTGA. V gives up 5 bases and J gives up 3 bases, and the segment between their germline ends measures 8 bases.

This receptor was identified in a woman younger than 35 who received the yellow fever vaccine. Donor details come from another sample of the same person, matched by shared clones. Material: T cells from blood (PBMCs), unsorted or a sorted subset (not recorded which), obtained before or after yellow fever vaccination (not recorded which). Recombination linked TRBV7-3 to TRBJ1-3; matching of 5 bases hints at TRBD1 as the D gene. The CDR3 sequence is CASSRGVGNTIYF. The nucleotide sequence reads TGTGCCAGCAGCCGGGGCGTTGGAAACACCATATATTTT.